The clone carrying this T cell receptor beta chain appeared many times. Time point noted: newly diagnosed GD, antithyroid drugs for less than 3 months. RNA extracted from PBMCs served as the sequencing template. The sample originates from a study of regulatory T cells in long-lasting Graves disease. The TCR beta library used iRepertoire HTBI primers with Arm-PCR amplification of CDR3. TCRdb reprocessed the multiplex PCR reads with MiXCR, giving one entry per CDR3 protein. The sample gives 400,000 to 450,000 distinct CDR3 sequences, 16% of which show up once; about 11% is in the top ten. The same sample was also used in a study of T cells in Graves' hyperthyroidism and ophthalmopathy.

The source material was peripheral blood mononuclear cells (PBMCs), sampled at new diagnosis, from a patient treated with antithyroid drugs. This receptor was taken from a woman in her twenties or thirties with Graves disease.

The CDR3 region is CASSLPARQETQYF. The CDR3 DNA sequence: TGTGCCAGCAGCTTGCCAGCTCGCCAAGAGACCCAGTACTTC. The chain recombines TRBV7-6 with TRBJ2-5; D is undetermined. This CDR3 comprises 14 residues. The V gene lost 3 bases and the J gene lost 1 base, with 9 bases spanning the gap. Germline lookup yields CDR1 SGHVS and CDR2 FNYEAQ.